The 6 T cell receptor beta chains below were found in one sample sequenced in a study of blood T cell repertoires in COVID-19. Produced via immunoSEQ multiplex PCR; TCRdb's table is partial and in-frame only. This table holds fewer than 200,000 clones, 70% to 90% found once. The sample comprised peripheral blood. These receptors all stem from a man aged 40-55 years with acute or convalescent COVID-19.

The gene calls are TRBV29-1 and TRBJ2-3; TRBD1 agrees at 9 bases. CDR3 size: 12 residues. Trimming took 7 bases from V and 4 from J; bases not matched to a gene: 3. Germline loops: CDR1 SQVTM, CDR2 ANQGSEA. CDR3 nucleotide sequence: TGCAGCGGGGGACAGGGTGCAGATACGCAGTATTTT. Translation gives CSGGQGADTQYF.

This sequence joins TRBV5-1 and TRBJ2-1; D possibly corresponds to TRBD2 (7 bases). This CDR3 is 17 amino acids long. V was trimmed by 1 base and J by 5 bases, leaving 19 bases between them. The germline V gene encodes CDR1 SGHRS and CDR2 YFSETQ. CDR3 residues: CASSLYKGGVTHNEQFF. The DNA of the CDR3 is TGCGCCAGCAGCTTGTATAAAGGGGGGGTGACACACAATGAGCAGTTCTTC.

The chain has TRBV2 and TRBJ1-5; D is uncertain. The V gene's germline CDR1 is SNHLY and CDR2 FYNNEI. The germline V and J ends were trimmed by 6 bases and 3 bases, with 9 bases remaining between them. This CDR3 region has 13 residues. CDR3 sequence: CASSTTINQPQHF. The CDR3 nucleotides read TGTGCCAGCAGCACCACTATCAATCAGCCCCAGCATTTT.

The chain recombines TRBV4-2 with TRBJ1-4; possible D gene TRBD1, 6 bases. Between the trimmed V and J ends, which lost 5 bases and 2 bases, there was a span of 15 bases. Germline CDR1 LGHNA, CDR2 YNFKEQ. The CDR3 has 16 residues. CDR3 residues: CASSAQQGQTNEKLFF. CDR3 in DNA: TGTGCCAGCAGCGCCCAACAGGGTCAGACTAATGAAAAACTGTTTTTT.

V and J are TRBV6-5 and TRBJ2-2; possibly TRBD1 for D (6 bases). The germline V and J ends were trimmed by 8 bases and 6 bases, with 10 bases remaining between them. This CDR3 comprises 12 residues. CDR1 MNHEY and CDR2 SVGAGI come from the germline V gene. The DNA for the CDR3 is TGTGCCAGCCGCAGGGGTGCCGGGGAGCTGTTTTTT. Encoded protein: CASRRGAGELFF.

This rearrangement joins TRBV11-2 to TRBJ1-1; TRBD1 matches at 7 bases. Trimming removed 5 bases from V and 6 bases from J; junction bases left unmatched: 9. The CDR3 length is 14 residues. Germline CDR1 reads SGHAT; CDR2 reads FQNNGV. The CDR3 spells CASSVQGSVSEAFF. CDR3 in DNA: TGTGCCAGCAGCGTACAGGGGAGTGTCTCTGAAGCTTTCTTT.